A single sample is the source of the 6 T cell receptor beta chains below, sequenced in a study of OX40 agonist ivuxolimab in advanced cancers. TCRdb's copy holds only in-frame clones and misses some; the assay was immunoSEQ multiplex PCR. Counted here are around 100,000 clones, over 75% occurring once; the ten biggest clones make up 0.25% to 0.35%. The sample consisted of CD4+ or CD8+ T cells sorted from blood, taken in a trial of the OX40 agonist ivuxolimab. The receptor set was obtained from an adult with an advanced solid tumor such as melanoma, head and neck, liver or kidney cancer.

This chain connects TRBV7-3 to TRBJ2-3, with 8 bases fitting TRBD1. Germline CDR1 SGHTA, CDR2 FQGTGA. This CDR3 comprises 13 residues. V gave up 6 bases and J gave up 3 bases; unmatched junction bases: 2. The CDR3 loop is CASSRDRTDTQYF. Here the CDR3 DNA reads TGTGCCAGCAGTCGGGACAGGACAGATACGCAGTATTTT. The variable domain in full, completed from reference TRBV7-3 and TRBJ2-3, reads GAGVSQTPSNKVTEKGKYVELRCDPISGHTALYWYRQSLGQGPEFLIYFQGTGAADDSGLPNDRFFAVRPEGSVSTLKIQRTERGDSAVYLCASSRDRTDTQYFGPGTRLTVL.

The V and J genes are TRBV19 and TRBJ1-2; the D gene is possibly TRBD1 (6 bases). The CDR3 length is 14 residues. Trimming took off 3 bases at V and 6 bases at J, with 14 bases between the two ends. Germline V gives CDR1 LNHDA, CDR2 SQIVND (reference sequence). The CDR3 DNA sequence: TGTGCCAGTAGTATGGCGGGGGGCGCACATGGCTACACCTTC. The encoded protein is CASSMAGGAHGYTF.

This chain links TRBV4-2 with TRBJ2-1, with TRBD2 identical over 9 bases. The germline V gene has CDR1 LGHNA and CDR2 YNFKEQ. The CDR3 is 15 amino acids. Trimming removed 4 bases from V and 4 bases from J; junction bases left unmatched: 5. CDR3 DNA sequence: TGTGCCAGCAGCCGGGGACTAGCAGATTACAATGAGCAGTTCTTC. This gives the protein CASSRGLADYNEQFF.

The V gene is TRBV4-2, the J gene TRBJ1-5, with D uncertain. The ends were cut back, 0 bases at V and 7 bases at J, with 19 bases in the middle. Germline V gene data show CDR1 as LGHNA and CDR2 as YNFKEQ. The CDR3 has 17 amino acids. The CDR3 is CASSQDRGSGRKQPQHF. CDR3 bases: TGTGCCAGCAGCCAAGATCGTGGGTCGGGGAGAAAACAGCCCCAGCATTTT.

The rearrangement links TRBV5-1 to TRBJ2-7, with a tentative D call TRBD2 (6 bases). The V end lost 0 bases, the J end lost 0 bases, and 16 bases lay between the germline ends. Germline V gene lookup returns CDR1 SGHRS and CDR2 YFSETQ. This CDR3 spans 17 amino acids. CDR3: CASSLDPRGGTSYEQYF. DNA for the CDR3: TGCGCCAGCAGCTTGGACCCGAGGGGCGGGACCTCCTACGAGCAGTACTTC.

J is TRBJ2-1 and V is TRBV7-8; tentatively, D is TRBD2 (6 bases). Germline-derived CDR1 and CDR2 are SGHVS and FQNEAQ. The germline V and J ends were trimmed by 1 base and 9 bases, with 10 bases remaining between them. The CDR3 is 13 residues long. The CDR3 coding sequence is TGTGCCAGCAGCTTAGGGAGGGGAGGTGAGCAGTTCTTC. The encoded protein is CASSLGRGGEQFF.